The 15 T cell receptor beta chains presented below share a single source sample, sequenced in a study of blood T cells in healthy people across ages. The authors ran a second PCR of 7 to 11 cycles using a sample-barcoded 5' primer and a J-beta primer mix. One entry per CDR3 protein results from TCRdb running MiXCR on the 5' RACE reads. This table holds 1.5 million or so distinct CDR3 sequences, roughly two fifths found once. Sequenced material: blood. The receptors shown here come from a woman younger than 35 in good health.

Worth noting for this clonotype: A much bigger clone sits one base away, suggesting this may be a read error. The chain combines TRBV25-1 with TRBJ2-1; no reliable D call. The CDR3 contains 13 residues. Germline CDR1 MGHDK, CDR2 SYGVNS. The CDR3 loop is CTSSESPYNEQFF. In DNA, the CDR3 is TGTACCAGCAGTGAATCCCCCTACAATGAGCAGTTCTTC. The complete variable domain, with remaining parts taken from reference TRBV25-1 and TRBJ2-1, reads EADIYQTPRYLVIGTGKKITLECSQTMGHDKMYWYQQDPGMELHLIHYSYGVNSTEKGDLSSESTVSRIRTEHFPLTLESARPSHTSQYLCTSSESPYNEQFFGPGTRLTVL.

The rearrangement links TRBV29-1 to TRBJ2-1, with unresolved D. The germline V gene encodes CDR1 SQVTM and CDR2 ANQGSEA. CDR3 length equals 10 residues. The V end was cut by 6 bases, the J end by 8 bases, with 8 bases between. For the CDR3, the DNA is TGCAGCGTCCCCGGGTATGAGCAGTTCTTC. As protein: CSVPGYEQFF.

In its sample, this clonotype was seen many times. The chain uses TRBV5-1 and TRBJ1-2, with D perhaps TRBD1 (6 bases). Germline-derived CDR1 and CDR2 are SGHRS and YFSETQ. The CDR3 runs to 14 residues. Trimming shortened V by 3 bases and J by 0 bases, and 9 bases separated the two germline ends. In DNA form, the CDR3 reads TGCGCCAGCAGCTCTCAGGGGACTAACTATGGCTACACCTTC. This translates into CASSSQGTNYGYTF.

The chain uses TRBV20-1 and TRBJ1-5, with a tentative D call TRBD1 (5 bases). V was pared by 5 bases and J by 4 bases, with 12 bases between. Germline V gene sequence: CDR1 DFQATT, CDR2 SNEGSKA (reference sequence). CDR3 length: 13 residues. As DNA, the CDR3 is TGCAGTGCTCCTGCTGGGGGGAATCAGCCCCAGCATTTT. It specifies CSAPAGGNQPQHF.

The gene calls are TRBV5-4 and TRBJ2-1; 8 nucleotides agree with TRBD2. This CDR3 comprises 19 residues. Trimming cost V 1 base and J 0 bases; bases outside gene matches: 12. Per the germline V gene, CDR1 is SGHNT and CDR2 is YYREEE (reference sequence). Here the CDR3 reads CASSLMVAGYRSSYNEQFF. The CDR3 DNA reads as TGTGCCAGCAGCTTGATGGTAGCGGGGTACAGGAGCTCCTACAATGAGCAGTTCTTC.

The genes are TRBV29-1 and TRBJ2-7; 8 nucleotides agree with TRBD2. Germline V gives CDR1 SQVTM, CDR2 ANQGSEA. The V gene end was trimmed by 4 bases and the J gene end by 0 bases; junction bases not matched to a gene: 2. The CDR3 spans 13 residues. The CDR3 protein is CSVVREDSYEQYF. CDR3 in DNA: TGCAGCGTTGTGCGGGAGGACTCCTACGAGCAGTACTTC.

The chain joins TRBV6-1 to TRBJ2-3; 10 bases are shared with TRBD1. V lost 6 bases, J lost 0 bases, and 15 bases stayed unmatched. The V gene's germline CDR1 is MNHNS and CDR2 SASEGT. This CDR3 has 19 amino acids. CDR3 sequence (DNA): TGTGCCAGCAGAGACCCCCGGGACAGGGGATATAGGAGCACAGATACGCAGTATTTT. It translates to CASRDPRDRGYRSTDTQYF.

This clonotype was seen a handful of times. V gene TRBV4-1 combines with J gene TRBJ2-3, with D uncertain. Germline values: CDR1 MGHRA, CDR2 YSYEKL. This CDR3 contains 16 residues. V was clipped by 1 base and J by 0 bases, with 11 bases between them. The CDR3 region has the DNA TGCGCCAGCAGCCAAGCGGCACTGGCTAGCACAGATACGCAGTATTTT. Amino acid sequence: CASSQAALASTDTQYF.

This clonotype has just a few counts. V and J are TRBV7-9 and TRBJ2-3; D unresolved. Germline loops: CDR1 SEHNR, CDR2 FQNEAQ (reference sequence). The CDR3 is 14 residues long. V was pared by 6 bases and J by 1 base, with 11 bases between. The CDR3 DNA sequence: TGTGCCAGCAGACCGAGACGTCGCACAGATACGCAGTATTTT. This encodes CASRPRRRTDTQYF.

This clonotype has only a few counts. The chain links TRBV20-1 to TRBJ2-7; a weak D match, TRBD1 (5 bases). V was clipped by 6 bases and J by 3 bases, with 12 bases between them. The CDR3 consists of 12 residues. From germline, CDR1 is DFQATT and CDR2 SNEGSKA (reference sequence). The CDR3 DNA is TGCAGTGCAGGACATGCTTTCTACGAGCAGTACTTC. It codes for CSAGHAFYEQYF.

The chain employs TRBV27 and TRBJ1-2, with a tentative D call TRBD1 (5 bases). Germline loops: CDR1 MNHEY, CDR2 SMNVEV (reference sequence). CDR3 length: 15 amino acids. Deletions cut 4 bases from V and 0 bases from J, with 12 bases between. The CDR3 protein is CASSYSGRANYGYTF. The CDR3 nucleotides read TGTGCCAGCAGTTACTCGGGACGGGCTAACTATGGCTACACCTTC.

This chain links TRBV6-2 or TRBV6-3 with TRBJ1-1; tentatively, D is TRBD1 (5 bases). V shed 3 bases and J shed 3 bases, with 14 bases lying between them. Germline V gene data show CDR1 as MNHEY and CDR2 as SVGEGT. The CDR3 sequence is 15 residues long. DNA of the CDR3: TGTGCCAGCAGTTATGTAGGGACGGCGCACACTGAAGCTTTCTTT. Translating it yields CASSYVGTAHTEAFF.

The chain carries TRBV7-9 and TRBJ1-5; D might be TRBD1 (6 bases). The CDR3 spans 14 residues. Trimming cost V 6 bases and J 1 base, with 10 bases left between them. Germline lookup yields CDR1 SEHNR and CDR2 FQNEAQ (reference sequence). The CDR3 sequence: CASSKGVSNQPQHF. CDR3 nucleotide sequence: TGTGCCAGCAGTAAGGGGGTGAGCAATCAGCCCCAGCATTTT.

This clonotype was counted a few times. The V call is TRBV7-9, the J call TRBJ1-1; D is unresolved. The germline CDR1 and CDR2 sequences are SEHNR and FQNEAQ (reference sequence). This CDR3 has 15 amino acids. V dropped 0 bases and J dropped 0 bases, with 8 bases sitting between them. CDR3: CASSLALAVNTEAFF. CDR3 nucleotides: TGTGCCAGCAGCTTAGCCCTAGCCGTGAACACTGAAGCTTTCTTT.

The chain joins TRBV28 to TRBJ1-2; 8 bases match TRBD1. The V gene's germline CDR1 is MDHEN and CDR2 SYDVKM. The CDR3 spans 16 residues. V lost 7 bases, J lost 2 bases, and 12 bases stayed unmatched. CDR3 amino acids: CASTKDRALLNYGYTF. CDR3 coding DNA: TGTGCCAGCACCAAGGACAGGGCCCTGCTGAACTATGGCTACACCTTC.